A single sample gave rise to the 9 T cell receptor beta chains below, sequenced in a study of T cell repertoires in cytomegalovirus infection. TCRdb used MiXCR to reprocess the reads, holding one entry per CDR3 protein. The sample carries hundreds of thousands of distinct CDR3 sequences, roughly 22% recorded once. Sequencing input: CD8+ T cells from PBMCs. The receptors were sampled from a human donor in good health (CMV status not recorded). Some clones in this sample may be carry-over from other donors' samples.

This clonotype turned up a few times. This chain connects TRBV12-3 or TRBV12-4 to TRBJ1-1; D is undetermined. V dropped 6 bases and J dropped 7 bases, with 18 bases sitting between them. This CDR3 has 14 residues. The CDR3 loop reads CASSPGHQDGEAFF. The CDR3 bases are TGTGCCAGCAGCCCCGGTCACCAGGATGGTGAAGCTTTCTTT.

This chain links TRBV2 with TRBJ2-2; 7 nucleotides agree with TRBD2. Trimming removed 9 bases from V and 3 bases from J; junction bases left unmatched: 10. The CDR3 length is 15 residues. Germline loops: CDR1 SNHLY, CDR2 FYNNEI. CDR3 nucleotide sequence: TGTGCCAGTTCTCCCGGGAGGCGGGACACCGGGGAGCTGTTTTTT. Translating gives CASSPGRRDTGELFF.

This chain uses TRBV12-3 or TRBV12-4 with TRBJ1-2, with D possibly being TRBD1 (5 bases). This CDR3 has 17 residues. CDR3 nucleotide sequence: TGTGCTATTGCCCCCGGCCAGCTTGCAGGGCCTAACTATGGCTACACCTTC. Encoded protein: CAIAPGQLAGPNYGYTF.

The CDR3 protein is CSVPRTEDYGYTF. DNA of the CDR3: TGCAGCGTCCCCCGGACAGAGGACTATGGCTACACCTTC. The gene calls are TRBV29-1 and TRBJ1-2; maybe TRBD1 (6 bases). CDR1 is SQVTM, CDR2 ANQGSEA, per germline. With 6 bases removed from V and 3 bases from J, the gap between germline ends came to 14 bases. The CDR3 consists of 13 residues.

The sample holds a few counts of this clonotype. This chain links TRBV20-1 with TRBJ2-3; 15 nucleotides line up with TRBD2. CDR1 and CDR2 from the germline V gene are DFQATT and SNEGSKA (reference sequence). The CDR3 extends over 17 amino acids. The trim removed 6 bases at V and 2 bases at J, leaving 9 bases unmatched. CDR3 sequence (DNA): TGCAGTGCAAGCAGGACTAGCGGGGGGGGTTACACAGATACGCAGTATTTT. Its protein product is CSASRTSGGGYTDTQYF.

The V call is TRBV20-1, the J call TRBJ2-5; the match to TRBD2 covers 7 bases. This CDR3 is built from 13 residues. J lost 1 base, V lost 6 bases, and 5 bases had no gene match. CDR1 DFQATT and CDR2 SNEGSKA come from the germline V gene (reference sequence). CDR3 residues: CSARDYLQETQYF. CDR3 bases: TGCAGTGCGAGGGACTACCTCCAAGAGACCCAGTACTTC.

This clonotype was observed a few times. The chain is built from TRBV28 and TRBJ2-7; D is possibly TRBD1 (6 bases). Trimming pared 2 bases from V and 2 bases from J, leaving 16 bases between. The CDR3 length is 16 residues. CDR1 and CDR2 (germline): MDHEN, SYDVKM. In DNA, the CDR3 is TGTGCCAGCAGTTTAACGGTAATCAGGGGTACCTACGAGCAGTACTTC. It translates to CASSLTVIRGTYEQYF.

This clonotype was detected ten times or more. The V and J genes are TRBV7-6 and TRBJ2-7, with 8 bases identical to TRBD1. There are 14 residues in the CDR3. V was pared by 4 bases and J by 3 bases, with 5 bases of the junction left unmatched. CDR1 SGHVS and CDR2 FNYEAQ come from the germline V gene. CDR3 sequence: CASSSGTGYYEQYF. As DNA, the CDR3 is TGTGCCAGCAGCTCCGGGACAGGCTACTACGAGCAGTACTTC.

The chain uses TRBV2 and TRBJ1-4; D unresolved. Per the germline V gene, CDR1 is SNHLY and CDR2 is FYNNEI. This CDR3 is built from 13 residues. The V end lost 5 bases, the J end lost 4 bases, and 8 bases lay between the germline ends. The CDR3 loop is CASSPPNNEKLFF. The DNA for the CDR3 is TGTGCCAGCAGTCCGCCGAATAATGAAAAACTGTTTTTT.